The sequence of this TCR beta chain was determined in a study of blood T cell repertoires in COVID-19. Study as a whole: In each case, the material was cDNA or gDNA derived from T cells, B-cell-depleted T cells, or PBMCs.

A COVID-19 case had been met by exposed participants during the 2 weeks before study entry. Profiled with immunoSEQ multiplex PCR; TCRdb holds only in-frame clones, not every one. The sample contains about 310,000 clones, 85% of which appear only once. Germline CDR1 reads LNHDA; CDR2 reads SQIVND (reference sequence). V was cut by 6 bases and J by 2 bases, with 11 bases left in between. CDR3 length: 14 amino acids. V and J are TRBV19 and TRBJ1-3, with TRBD1 as a possible D gene (6 bases). Specimen: PBMCs or T cells enriched from blood (not recorded which). The sequence was collected from a woman younger than 45 who had been exposed to COVID-19. CDR3 sequence reads: CASSPGAAGNTIYF. The DNA for the CDR3 is TGTGCCAGTAGCCCAGGGGCGGCTGGAAACACCATATATTTT.